A single sample is the source of the 26 T cell receptor beta chains below, sequenced in a study of identical twins. Each CDR3 protein gets one entry after TCRdb re-called the 5' RACE reads with MiXCR. The repertoire holds about 700,000 distinct CDR3 sequences, with 6% to 6.5% as singletons. Sequenced input: naive T cells sorted from blood. Receptors were obtained from a man younger than 30 in good health.

The chain joins TRBV7-2 to TRBJ2-5; D gene ambiguous. CDR1 and CDR2 from the germline V gene are SGHTA and FQGNSA. V shed 3 bases and J shed 2 bases, with 7 bases lying between them. The CDR3 consists of 13 residues. As DNA, the CDR3 is TGTGCCAGCAGCTTTTCAGCTCAAGAGACCCAGTACTTC. It specifies CASSFSAQETQYF.

The sample holds a few counts of this clonotype. The CDR3 region has the DNA TGCAGTGCTACGAGCGGGAGGATTTTTGAGCAGTTCTTC. Its protein product is CSATSGRIFEQFF. V and J are TRBV20-1 and TRBJ2-1; the match to TRBD2 covers 9 bases. Unmatched junction bases numbered 7, after V lost 4 bases and J lost 9 bases. The germline V gene encodes CDR1 DFQATT and CDR2 SNEGSKA (reference sequence). The CDR3 spans 13 residues.

In its sample, this clonotype was seen many times. V is TRBV15 and J is TRBJ2-7; D remains ambiguous. The germline V and J ends were trimmed by 1 base and 2 bases, with 3 bases remaining between them. Germline V gives CDR1 LNHNV, CDR2 YYDKDF (reference sequence). The CDR3 spans 12 residues. CDR3 in amino acids: CATSRVAYEQYF. The CDR3 coding sequence is TGTGCCACCAGCAGAGTAGCCTACGAGCAGTACTTC.

This clonotype was recorded many times. This chain uses TRBV4-1 with TRBJ2-7; 8 bases agree with TRBD1. CDR1 MGHRA and CDR2 YSYEKL come from the germline V gene. The CDR3 totals 19 residues. Trimming at V came to 1 base and at J to 0 bases, leaving 14 bases not matched to a gene. CDR3 in DNA: TGCGCCAGCAGCCAAGGTCTCGCTTTTGGGACAGGATTCTCCTACGAGCAGTACGTC. Protein product: CASSQGLAFGTGFSYEQYV.

This clonotype was seen many times. The chain links TRBV10-3 to TRBJ2-7, with a tentative D call TRBD2 (5 bases). V shed 3 bases and J shed 7 bases, with 10 bases lying between them. From germline, CDR1 is ENHRY and CDR2 SYGVKD. The CDR3 contains 12 residues. The CDR3 sequence is CAISESGLEQYV. The DNA for the CDR3 is TGTGCCATCAGTGAAAGCGGCTTAGAGCAGTACGTC.

This clonotype has at least ten counts. This chain links TRBV4-3 with TRBJ1-5; possible D gene TRBD1, 6 bases. This CDR3 spans 16 amino acids. V was clipped by 0 bases and J by 6 bases, with 15 bases between them. The germline CDR1 and CDR2 sequences are LGHNA and YSLEER. CDR3 nucleotide sequence: TGCGCCAGCAGCCAAGATAAAACAGGAGGGGGTCAGCCCCAGCATTTT. This codes for CASSQDKTGGGQPQHF.

The CDR3 region is CASSPGHARLLRETQYF. The CDR3 coding sequence is TGTGCCAGCTCACCGGGACACGCCCGGCTACTTAGGGAGACCCAGTACTTC. The chain employs TRBV18 and TRBJ2-5, with a tentative D call TRBD1 (6 bases). Trimming took 3 bases from V and 5 from J, leaving 22 bases between them. Germline values: CDR1 KGHSH, CDR2 LQKENI. This CDR3 region has 17 residues.

This clonotype was seen repeatedly, ten times or more. The rearrangement links TRBV25-1 to TRBJ2-2, with D perhaps TRBD2 (5 bases). Germline V gene sequence: CDR1 MGHDK, CDR2 SYGVNS. V was trimmed by 3 bases and J by 4 bases, leaving 15 bases between them. CDR3 length: 16 amino acids. DNA of the CDR3: TGTGCCAGCAGTGACATGACGGGAAGGTCCACCGGGGAGCTGTTTTTT. Translating gives CASSDMTGRSTGELFF.

This clonotype turned up a few times. V is TRBV5-1 and J is TRBJ1-1, with D unclear. The germline V gene encodes CDR1 SGHRS and CDR2 YFSETQ. CDR3 length: 15 residues. Trimming left V 3 bases short and J 5 bases short, with 17 bases between. CDR3 amino acids: CASSYPLGGGTEAFF. Here the CDR3 DNA reads TGCGCCAGCAGCTACCCCCTAGGCGGAGGAACTGAAGCTTTCTTT.

This clonotype showed up many times. The V call is TRBV12-3 or TRBV12-4, the J call TRBJ2-1; possible D gene TRBD1, 6 bases. This CDR3 region has 17 residues. V was trimmed by 7 bases and J by 7 bases, leaving 26 bases between them. DNA for the CDR3: TGTGCCAGCACCAAAAGTCCTAGGCAGGGGTTTGGAAATGAGCAGTTCTTC. As protein: CASTKSPRQGFGNEQFF.

At least ten counts were recorded for this clonotype. The germline gene is not matched at one end of the junction; a read error may be the cause. The chain uses TRBV28 and TRBJ2-1; perhaps TRBD1 as D (8 bases). CDR3 length: 13 residues. The germline CDR1 and CDR2 sequences are MDHEN and SYDVKM. CDR3 coding DNA: TGTGCCAGCAGCATATCGAAACAGGGGGGAGGGCTCTTC. Encoded protein: CASSISKQGGGLF.

The table lists this clonotype with many counts. The rearrangement joins TRBV4-3 to TRBJ1-4; D gene uncertain. Looked up from germline, CDR1 is LGHNA and CDR2 is YSLEER. Trimming left V 1 base short and J 5 bases short, with 11 bases between. CDR3 length equals 15 residues. CDR3 bases: TGCGCCAGCAGCCAAGTCTGGGTTGGCAATGAAAAACTGTTTTTT. Its translation is CASSQVWVGNEKLFF.

This clonotype occurred many times. The chain is built from TRBV20-1 and TRBJ2-1; 13 bases are shared with TRBD2. CDR1 DFQATT and CDR2 SNEGSKA come from the germline V gene (reference sequence). The ends lost 6 bases at V and 5 bases at J; junction bases unmatched: 7. This CDR3 contains 15 residues. The DNA of the CDR3 is TGCAGTGCAACTAGCGGGAGGGCAGGGCACAATGAGCAGTTCTTC. Translated, it gives CSATSGRAGHNEQFF.

This clonotype was picked up many times. V usage is TRBV7-2 and J usage is TRBJ2-7, with 9 nucleotides matching TRBD1. The V and J ends lost 5 bases and 3 bases, in that order; junction bases with no gene match: 8. Germline loops: CDR1 SGHTA, CDR2 FQGNSA. The CDR3 extends over 15 amino acids. This CDR3 reads CASSEDRGLVYEQYF. The CDR3 bases are TGTGCCAGCAGCGAGGACAGGGGCTTAGTCTACGAGCAGTACTTC.

This chain links TRBV12-3 or TRBV12-4 with TRBJ1-3; D is unclear. V lost 8 bases and J 2 bases, leaving 16 bases between the germline ends. The CDR3 is 15 residues long. CDR3 sequence reads: CASSGHSLTGNTIYF. In nucleotides, the CDR3 is TGTGCCAGCTCCGGTCACAGCCTGACTGGAAACACCATATATTTT.

This clonotype was observed a handful of times. The rearrangement uses TRBV14 and TRBJ2-5; D remains unclear. CDR1 and CDR2 (germline): SGHDN, FVKESK. The V and J ends lost 1 base and 4 bases respectively, with 13 bases between them. The CDR3 has 15 residues. In DNA, the CDR3 is TGTGCCAGCAGCCAAGCGCGCCGGATGGGAGAGACCCAGTACTTC. It is translated as CASSQARRMGETQYF.

This clonotype was observed many times. J is TRBJ2-3 and V is TRBV20-1; D is possibly TRBD2 (5 bases). V was shortened by 3 bases and J by 3 bases, with 16 bases between the two germline ends. Germline-derived CDR1 and CDR2 are DFQATT and SNEGSKA (reference sequence). CDR3 length equals 15 residues. CDR3 loop: CSARGGRDGTDTQYF. The CDR3 region has the DNA TGCAGTGCTAGGGGTGGACGGGATGGGACAGATACGCAGTATTTT.

This clonotype was found many times. J is TRBJ2-5 and V is TRBV12-3 or TRBV12-4; 10 bases fit TRBD2. V trimming: 3 bases; J trimming: 5 bases; junction bases outside the gene matches: 9. This CDR3 spans 16 amino acids. The CDR3 DNA is TGTGCCAGCAGTTTCTTAGGAGCGGGAGGGAAGGAGACCCAGTACTTC. Its translation is CASSFLGAGGKETQYF.

This clonotype has a count of ten or more. The chain has TRBV28 and TRBJ2-1, with TRBD2 identical over 13 bases. The CDR3 extends over 15 amino acids. Germline loops: CDR1 MDHEN, CDR2 SYDVKM. V was pared by 5 bases and J by 8 bases, with 6 bases of the junction left unmatched. Here the CDR3 reads CASSPLAGGLDEQFF. The CDR3 DNA sequence: TGTGCCAGCAGTCCACTAGCGGGAGGGTTGGATGAGCAGTTCTTC.

This clonotype was observed many times. This chain uses TRBV15 with TRBJ2-5; D unresolved. Per germline, CDR1 LNHNV and CDR2 YYDKDF (reference sequence). The CDR3 is 15 residues long. The germline V and J ends were trimmed by 1 base and 4 bases, with 13 bases remaining between them. CDR3: CATSRALVGIETQYF. The CDR3 bases are TGTGCCACCAGCAGAGCTCTAGTGGGCATAGAGACCCAGTACTTC.

This clonotype was observed many times. CDR3 sequence (DNA): TGCGCCAGCAGCCAAGAGGGGGGGCGGGGCACAGATACGCAGTATTTT. Amino acid sequence: CASSQEGGRGTDTQYF. This chain joins TRBV4-3 and TRBJ2-3; the D gene is possibly TRBD2 (7 bases). CDR3 length: 16 residues. Germline CDR1 and CDR2: LGHNA and YSLEER. V lost 0 bases and J lost 1, with 11 bases in between.

This clonotype was found many times. The J gene is TRBJ2-1, the V gene TRBV3-1, with D possibly TRBD2 on 5 matching bases. Germline V lookup: CDR1 LGHDT, CDR2 YNNKEL (reference sequence). This CDR3 is 12 amino acids long. Trimming cost V 4 bases and J 12 bases, with 13 bases left between them. For the CDR3, the DNA is TGTGCCAGCAGCCTAACTACCCGGGGGCAGTTCTTC. Amino acid sequence: CASSLTTRGQFF.

This clonotype has a handful of counts. The genes are TRBV2 and TRBJ2-7; the match to TRBD2 covers 8 bases. CDR1 and CDR2 (germline): SNHLY, FYNNEI. J lost 5 bases, V lost 6 bases, and 12 bases had no gene match. The length of the CDR3 is 15 residues. The CDR3 DNA reads TGTGCCAGCAGGTCCGGGACTAGTCTATTGCACGAGCAGTACTTC. Translated: CASRSGTSLLHEQYF.

In this sample, this clonotype turned up many times. This chain links TRBV28 with TRBJ2-1, with 8 bases aligning to TRBD2. The CDR3 contains 11 residues. The germline CDR1 and CDR2 sequences are MDHEN and SYDVKM. The J segment lost 16 bases and the V segment lost 2 bases, leaving 4 bases of the junction unmatched. CDR3 in DNA: TGTGCCAGCAGTTTAACGGGACTAGTATTCTTC. Amino acid sequence: CASSLTGLVFF.

The chain links TRBV2 to TRBJ1-1, with D possibly TRBD1 on 5 matching bases. The CDR3 is made up of 14 amino acids. Per germline, CDR1 SNHLY and CDR2 FYNNEI. Trimming stripped 6 bases from V and 1 base from J, with 12 bases between. As DNA, the CDR3 is TGTGCCAGCAGGGTTGGCGGGGGGAACACTGAAGCTTTCTTT. As protein: CASRVGGGNTEAFF.

The table lists this clonotype with a few counts. A much larger clone sits a single nucleotide away, making a read error possible. The chain has TRBV20-1 and TRBJ1-5; 9 positions agree with TRBD1. V shed 6 bases and J 3 bases; nucleotides not matched to a gene: 3. This CDR3 region has 13 residues. Germline V lookup: CDR1 DFQATT, CDR2 SNEGSKA (reference sequence). CDR3 residues: CSARTGDNQPQHF. In nucleotides, the CDR3 is TGCAGTGCCCGGACAGGGGACAATCAGCCCCAGCATTTT.